This T cell receptor (beta chain) emerged from a study of T cells in Graves' hyperthyroidism and ophthalmopathy. Study outcomes and limitations: Blood also carried most thyroid clonotypes expanded above 0.001. Ophthalmopathy and stable hyperthyroidism were separated by a 13 V-J model.

Worth noting for this clonotype: Its target is unknown.

Amplification of TCR beta CDR3 regions used RNA as the template. HTBI primers drove first-round RT-PCR of the TCR CDR3. TCRdb itself ran the multiplex PCR reads through MiXCR, one entry per CDR3 protein. Of roughly 500,000 distinct CDR3 sequences in the sample, 46% were seen once. The CDR3 is 16 amino acids. Looked up from germline, CDR1 is SEHNR and CDR2 is FQNEAQ (reference sequence). The V gene end was trimmed by 8 bases and the J gene end by 5 bases; junction bases not matched to a gene: 12. Reasons for excluding patients were uncontrolled infection, other autoimmune disease, pregnancy or lactation. Based on clinical symptoms, serum thyroxine and TRAb, thyroid ultrasound and orbital computed tomography, diagnoses were reached.

This clonotype was sampled from an adult woman with Graves' disease, either hyperthyroidism or ophthalmopathy (not recorded which). This chain links TRBV7-9 with TRBJ1-4, with TRBD1 matching over 9 bases. Sequencing used peripheral blood or thyroid tissue (not recorded which). CDR3 DNA sequence: TGTGCCAGCGGCCTGGAGGGACAGGGTTTAAATGAAAAACTGTTTTTT. Residues: CASGLEGQGLNEKLFF.